The T cell receptor (beta chain) under discussion was sequenced for a study of CD8+ T cells in alopecia areata. In each case, RNA was isolated and then reverse transcribed into cDNA as the sequencing template. Here immunoSEQ multiplex PCR was the method, and the copy in TCRdb shows in-frame clones only, minus some. The sample contains over 150,000 clones, 50% to 65% of which appear only once. Treatment of the sample: oral pan-JAK inhibitor, 5-10 mg twice daily. V gave up 3 bases and J gave up 7 bases, with 13 bases separating them. The CDR3 has 14 amino acids. Germline loops: CDR1 MNHEY, CDR2 SMNVEV (reference sequence).

This TCR was sampled from a human donor with alopecia areata. The specimen was CD8+ T cells sorted from blood, collected at week 24, from a patient treated with tofacitinib. The chain combines TRBV27 with TRBJ2-1, with D unclear. The chain's CDR3 is CASSLAGTRNEQFF. The CDR3 DNA reads TGTGCCAGCAGTTTGGCCGGAACCAGGAATGAGCAGTTCTTC.